Below, 30 T cell receptor beta chains from the same sample are listed, as sequenced in a study of human T cells and chemical hapten exposure. Each CDR3 protein is one row after TCRdb ran MiXCR on the RACE reads. The repertoire consists of about 120,000 distinct CDR3 sequences, with 9% to 13% occurring once and the leading ten covering about 1.4%. Time point indicated: patch test 1, 2 weeks after DPC sensitization. Treatment defined: therapeutic diphenylcyclopropenone sensitization with weekly scalp DPC. This material consisted of whole blood, taken in connection with sensitization to the hapten diphenylcyclopropenone (DPC). The receptors were gathered from a woman aged 45 to 65 with alopecia areata. Some clones in this sample may be carry-over from other donors' samples.

Here the CDR3 reads CASSLVTVMNTEAFF. The CDR3 nucleotides are TGTGCCAGCAGCTTGGTGACGGTGATGAACACTGAAGCTTTCTTT. V gene TRBV7-8 combines with J gene TRBJ1-1; D not certain. Trimming removed 3 bases at V and 0 bases at J, with 11 bases between. The CDR3 contains 15 residues. Germline V lookup: CDR1 SGHVS, CDR2 FQNEAQ.

This clonotype was observed at least ten times. This chain joins TRBV10-3 and TRBJ1-6; D may be TRBD1 (6 bases). The germline gives CDR1 ENHRY, CDR2 SYGVKD. V was clipped by 4 bases and J by 8 bases, with 9 bases between them. There are 13 residues in the CDR3. CDR3 loop: CAISAGVDSPLHF. The CDR3 DNA follows: TGTGCCATCAGTGCAGGGGTGGATTCACCCCTCCACTTT.

The genes are TRBV28 and TRBJ1-5, with 7 bases fitting TRBD1. The J segment lost 3 bases and the V segment lost 4 bases, leaving 3 bases of the junction unmatched. This CDR3 contains 14 residues. Looked up from germline, CDR1 is MDHEN and CDR2 is SYDVKM. The CDR3 is CASSYRGLNQPQHF. The CDR3 DNA sequence: TGTGCCAGCAGTTACAGGGGACTCAATCAGCCCCAGCATTTT.

This rearrangement joins TRBV7-9 to TRBJ1-6, with D unclear. The CDR3 covers 17 residues. CDR1 is SEHNR and CDR2 is FQNEAQ in the germline V gene (reference sequence). Trimming cost V 1 base and J 0 bases, with 10 bases left between them. The CDR3 DNA follows: TGTGCCAGCAGCTTAGTTTCCAGCAGCTCCTATAATTCACCCCTCCACTTT. Amino acid sequence: CASSLVSSSSYNSPLHF.

The chain is built from TRBV27 and TRBJ2-4; D possibly matches TRBD1 or TRBD2 (7 bases each). The CDR3 consists of 16 residues. Germline CDR1 reads MNHEY; CDR2 reads SMNVEV (reference sequence). V lost 7 bases and J 0 bases, leaving 16 bases between the germline ends. The CDR3 nucleotides read TGTGCCAGCACGCAGGGGGGAGGGGTAGCCAAAAACATTCAGTACTTC. It specifies CASTQGGGVAKNIQYF.

This clonotype came up many times. The gene calls are TRBV12-3 or TRBV12-4 and TRBJ2-1; 12 bases line up with TRBD2. The CDR3 has 14 residues. V lost 6 bases to trimming and J lost 8 bases; unmatched junction nucleotides: 5. The CDR3 bases are TGTGCCAGCAGCAGACTAGCGGGAGCCGATGAGCAGTTCTTC. Protein: CASSRLAGADEQFF.

This clonotype was seen a single time. This rearrangement joins TRBV5-5 to TRBJ2-7; TRBD1 agrees at 8 bases. CDR1 is SGHKS and CDR2 is YYEKEE in the germline V gene (reference sequence). This CDR3 spans 13 amino acids. Unmatched junction bases numbered 5, after V lost 4 bases and J lost 5 bases. In DNA form, the CDR3 reads TGTGCCAGCAGCCGACAGGGGTGGAACGAGCAGTACTTC. This sequence encodes CASSRQGWNEQYF.

The chain has TRBV25-1 and TRBJ2-6; TRBD1 aligns across 11 bases. The CDR3 spans 18 residues. The junction had 5 bases not matched to a gene; V was cut back by 3 bases and J by 1 base. Germline V gene sequence: CDR1 MGHDK, CDR2 SYGVNS. CDR3 sequence reads: CASSDWTGGNSGANVLTF. The CDR3 coding sequence is TGTGCCAGCAGTGATTGGACAGGGGGCAATTCTGGGGCCAACGTCCTGACTTTC.

The V gene is TRBV20-1, the J gene TRBJ2-7; 10 nucleotides align to TRBD2. Germline CDR1 reads DFQATT; CDR2 reads SNEGSKA (reference sequence). This CDR3 spans 15 amino acids. V gave up 2 bases and J gave up 0 bases; unmatched junction bases: 4. In DNA form, the CDR3 reads TGCAGTGCTAGACCGAGCGGGAGGGCCTCCTACGAGCAGTACTTC. This encodes CSARPSGRASYEQYF.

This clonotype was observed many times. The gene calls are TRBV5-1 and TRBJ1-2; D remains ambiguous. V was cut by 1 base and J by 3 bases, with 7 bases left in between. This CDR3 spans 13 amino acids. Germline values: CDR1 SGHRS, CDR2 YFSETQ. CDR3 nucleotide sequence: TGCGCCAGCAGCTTGAACGGGGACTATGGCTACACCTTC. Translation: CASSLNGDYGYTF.

The V and J genes are TRBV12-3 or TRBV12-4 and TRBJ2-2; D call uncertain. The CDR3 length is 13 residues. Trimming shortened V by 5 bases and J by 4 bases, and 8 bases separated the two germline ends. The CDR3 reads CASSPSSTGELFF. For the CDR3, the DNA is TGTGCCAGCAGTCCTAGTTCCACCGGGGAGCTGTTTTTT.

This clonotype came up a few times. This chain links TRBV29-1 with TRBJ2-3; D uncertain. With 7 bases removed from V and 1 base from J, the gap between germline ends came to 9 bases. CDR3 length: 12 amino acids. CDR1 SQVTM and CDR2 ANQGSEA come from the germline V gene. CDR3 nucleotides: TGCAGCGCGGTAAGGGGCACAGATACGCAGTATTTT. Its protein is CSAVRGTDTQYF.

This clonotype was seen a handful of times. The V call is TRBV10-2, the J call TRBJ2-1; TRBD1 aligns across 7 bases. The V gene end was trimmed by 3 bases and the J gene end by 3 bases; junction bases not matched to a gene: 5. The CDR3 has 15 residues. Germline CDR1 and CDR2: WSHSY and SAAADI. The CDR3 region has the DNA TGCGCCAGCAGTGAACGACAGGGTCTCTACAATGAGCAGTTCTTC. It codes for CASSERQGLYNEQFF.

This clonotype was recorded a few times. CDR3: CASSVSGGFSYEQYF. CDR3 bases: TGTGCCAGCAGCGTTAGCGGGGGCTTCTCCTACGAGCAGTACTTC. The chain links TRBV5-4 to TRBJ2-7; 9 bases agree with TRBD2. The CDR3 contains 15 residues. CDR1 and CDR2 from the germline V gene are SGHNT and YYREEE (reference sequence). Germline trimming cut 4 bases from V and 0 bases from J; bases unmatched to any gene: 5.

This clonotype showed up just a few times. The genes are TRBV7-8 and TRBJ1-6; 8 bases map to TRBD1. The germline gives CDR1 SGHVS, CDR2 FQNEAQ. V lost 5 bases to trimming and J lost 10 bases; unmatched junction nucleotides: 10. CDR3 length equals 15 residues. CDR3: CASSARQGSGSPLHF. The CDR3 DNA reads as TGTGCCAGCAGCGCGCGACAGGGGTCGGGCTCACCCCTCCACTTT.

This clonotype was seen only once. The gene calls are TRBV7-8 and TRBJ2-7, with D possibly being TRBD1 (5 bases). This CDR3 spans 12 amino acids. Between the trimmed V and J ends, which lost 1 base and 6 bases, there was a span of 7 bases. Germline assignment: CDR1 SGHVS and CDR2 FQNEAQ. This CDR3 reads CASSLVGLEQYF. The CDR3 nucleotides read TGTGCCAGCAGCTTAGTGGGGCTCGAGCAGTACTTC.

The chain links TRBV6-1 to TRBJ2-2, with D unresolved. Germline V gene data show CDR1 as MNHNS and CDR2 as SASEGT. The CDR3 runs to 11 residues. Between the trimmed V and J ends, which lost 8 bases and 5 bases, there was a span of 6 bases. The CDR3 here is CASGRTGELFF. The CDR3 nucleotides are TGTGCCAGCGGACGGACCGGGGAGCTGTTTTTT.

This chain connects TRBV7-2 to TRBJ2-2; D not resolved. Trimming took off 1 base at V and 2 bases at J, with 5 bases between the two ends. The CDR3 runs to 14 residues. Germline V gene lookup returns CDR1 SGHTA and CDR2 FQGNSA. Here the CDR3 DNA reads TGTGCCAGCAGCTTAGGGACCAACACCGGGGAGCTGTTTTTT. Encoded protein: CASSLGTNTGELFF.

This clonotype was seen a few times. The chain uses TRBV28 and TRBJ2-3; D uncertain. CDR3 length equals 15 residues. The germline CDR1 and CDR2 sequences are MDHEN and SYDVKM. V was clipped by 11 bases and J by 0 bases, with 18 bases between them. This CDR3 is CAAAPMLGSTDTQYF. DNA for the CDR3: TGTGCCGCTGCCCCAATGCTCGGGAGCACAGATACGCAGTATTTT.

This clonotype appeared a few times. The rearrangement links TRBV9 to TRBJ2-2; TRBD2 might be the D (5 bases). V was pared by 2 bases and J by 0 bases, with 8 bases between. This CDR3 is built from 15 residues. From germline, CDR1 is SGDLS and CDR2 YYNGEE. In DNA, the CDR3 is TGTGCCAGCAGCGTCGGGGATCCGAACACCGGGGAGCTGTTTTTT. Residues: CASSVGDPNTGELFF.

The chain couples TRBV12-3 or TRBV12-4 to TRBJ1-2; D is uncertain. The CDR3 is made up of 13 amino acids. Trimming shortened V by 1 base and J by 4 bases, and 7 bases separated the two germline ends. CDR3 protein: CASSLGVSYGYTF. CDR3 nucleotides: TGTGCCAGCAGTTTAGGGGTTTCCTATGGCTACACCTTC.

This clonotype showed up many times. V is TRBV4-1 and J is TRBJ2-1; 7 bases align to TRBD2. Trimming at V came to 2 bases and at J to 9 bases, leaving 10 bases not matched to a gene. Germline V gene sequence: CDR1 MGHRA, CDR2 YSYEKL. The CDR3 contains 15 residues. DNA of the CDR3: TGCGCCAGCAGCCAAATGACTAGCAGGGTGACTGAGCAGTTCTTC. Its protein is CASSQMTSRVTEQFF.

This clonotype has just a few counts. The genes are TRBV29-1 and TRBJ2-5; tentatively, D is TRBD1 (6 bases). The germline V gene has CDR1 SQVTM and CDR2 ANQGSEA. This CDR3 contains 12 residues. V lost 7 bases and J lost 1, with 10 bases in between. CDR3 DNA sequence: TGCAGCGGGGGGCAGGGCCAAGAGACCCAGTACTTC. This sequence encodes CSGGQGQETQYF.

This clonotype was counted between two and nine times. The rearrangement links TRBV18 to TRBJ2-1, with 7 bases aligning to TRBD2. J lost 5 bases, V lost 6 bases, and 10 bases had no gene match. This CDR3 is 15 amino acids long. The V gene's germline CDR1 is KGHSH and CDR2 LQKENI. CDR3 in DNA: TGTGCCAGCTCCCCCACCCGGCTAGCGGACAATGAGCAGTTCTTC. Its translation is CASSPTRLADNEQFF.

This clonotype has a count of ten or more. The rearrangement joins TRBV10-2 to TRBJ1-6; D unclear. V lost 0 bases and J lost 10, with 7 bases in between. Germline-derived CDR1 and CDR2 are WSHSY and SAAADI. CDR3 length: 13 residues. The DNA of the CDR3 is TGCGCCAGCAGTGAGTCGAGAGTCTCACCCCTCCACTTT. Its protein product is CASSESRVSPLHF.

This clonotype was seen ten or more times. The J gene is TRBJ2-5, the V gene TRBV7-6, with 7 positions matching TRBD1. In germline, CDR1 is SGHVS, CDR2 FNYEAQ. The CDR3 is 14 residues long. V was pared by 4 bases and J by 4 bases, with 6 bases of the junction left unmatched. The CDR3 is CASSSQTGTETQYF. The CDR3 DNA sequence: TGTGCCAGCAGCTCTCAGACAGGGACAGAGACCCAGTACTTC. Variable domain in full (rest from reference TRBV7-6 and TRBJ2-5): GAGVSQSPRYKVTKRGQDVALRCDPISGHVSLYWYRQALGQGPEFLTYFNYEAQQDKSGLPNDRFSAERPEGSISTLTIQRTEQRDSAMYRCASSSQTGTETQYFGPGTRLLVL.

This clonotype was picked up many times. The V and J genes are TRBV10-3 and TRBJ1-1; TRBD1 matches at 8 bases. J gave up 4 bases and V 3 bases, and 4 bases lay outside the gene matches. CDR3 size: 14 residues. Germline values: CDR1 ENHRY, CDR2 SYGVKD. CDR3 loop: CAISDTGGFTEAFF. The CDR3 DNA reads as TGTGCCATCAGTGATACAGGGGGATTCACTGAAGCTTTCTTT.

Many counts were recorded for this clonotype. A read error may produce the germline difference seen at one junction end. V and J are TRBV7-7 and TRBJ1-1; tentatively, D is TRBD1 (5 bases). CDR1 SSHAT and CDR2 FNYEAQ come from the germline V gene (reference sequence). This CDR3 has 16 amino acids. In DNA form, the CDR3 reads TGTGCTAGCAGCTTAGTCGGGACCCAGAACAACACTGAAGCTTTCTTT. It yields the protein CASSLVGTQNNTEAFF.

This clonotype was observed a handful of times. The rearrangement joins TRBV4-1 to TRBJ2-5; weak D call: TRBD1 (6 bases). Trimming left V 1 base short and J 4 bases short, with 13 bases between. Germline CDR1 MGHRA, CDR2 YSYEKL. CDR3 length: 15 amino acids. CDR3 bases: TGCGCCAGCAGCCAAGCTGCCGGGACACGAGAGACCCAGTACTTC. Its translation is CASSQAAGTRETQYF.

The table lists this clonotype with many counts. The chain is built from TRBV20-1 and TRBJ2-7, with 10 bases aligning to TRBD2. This CDR3 spans 11 amino acids. Germline CDR1 and CDR2: DFQATT and SNEGSKA (reference sequence). DNA for the CDR3: TGCCGAGCTAGCGGGGGCTACGAGCAGTACTTC. Protein sequence: CRASGGYEQYF.